This T cell receptor (beta chain) was sequenced during a study of T cells after somatic rescue of genetic block. TCRdb keeps only in-frame clones here, not all; method: immunoSEQ multiplex PCR. The data show tens of thousands of clones, around 89% seen once. From germline, CDR1 is LNHDA and CDR2 SQIVND (reference sequence). The V segment lost 4 bases and the J segment 7 bases; nucleotides outside the gene matches: 7. The length of the CDR3 is 15 residues. The genes are TRBV19 and TRBJ1-5; 10 bases map to TRBD1. The source material was peripheral blood mononuclear cells (PBMCs). The receptor's source is a woman aged 18-29 years. CDR3 sequence reads: CASSRQGAKNQPQHF. The CDR3 DNA reads as TGTGCCAGTAGTAGACAGGGGGCGAAAAACCAGCCCCAGCATTTT.